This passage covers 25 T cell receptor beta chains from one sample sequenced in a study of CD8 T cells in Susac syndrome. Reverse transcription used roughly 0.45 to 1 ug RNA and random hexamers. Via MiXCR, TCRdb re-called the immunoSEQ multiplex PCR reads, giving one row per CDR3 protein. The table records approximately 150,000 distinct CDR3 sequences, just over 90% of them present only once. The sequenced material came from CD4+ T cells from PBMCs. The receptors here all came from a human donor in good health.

The CDR3 loop is CASRVSTGGNQPQHF. For the CDR3, the DNA is TGCGCCAGCAGGGTGAGTACAGGGGGTAACCAGCCCCAGCATTTT. The chain combines TRBV5-1 with TRBJ1-5; 8 bases fit TRBD1. V lost 5 bases and J lost 7; bases outside the gene matches: 11. The CDR3 loop spans 15 amino acids. The germline CDR1 and CDR2 sequences are SGHRS and YFSETQ.

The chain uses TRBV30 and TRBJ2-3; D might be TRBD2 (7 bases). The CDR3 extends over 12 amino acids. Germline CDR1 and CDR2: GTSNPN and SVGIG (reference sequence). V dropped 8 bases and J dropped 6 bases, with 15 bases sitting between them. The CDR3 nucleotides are TGTGCCGCGAACGAGGGGGGGGATACGCAGTATTTT. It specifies CAANEGGDTQYF.

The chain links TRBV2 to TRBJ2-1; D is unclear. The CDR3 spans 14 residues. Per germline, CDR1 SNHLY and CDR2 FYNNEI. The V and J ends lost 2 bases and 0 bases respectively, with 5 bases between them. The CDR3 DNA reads TGTGCCAGCAGTGAAAGGTTCTCCTACAATGAGCAGTTCTTC. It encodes CASSERFSYNEQFF.

CDR3 nucleotides: TGTGCCAGCAGTCGGGATAGCGGGGTCGGCCAGTACTTC. Its protein product is CASSRDSGVGQYF. V and J are TRBV6-2 or TRBV6-3 and TRBJ2-5; TRBD2 agrees at 8 bases. This CDR3 has 13 amino acids. The germline gives CDR1 MNHEY, CDR2 SVGEGT. V lost 5 bases, J lost 10 bases, and 9 bases stayed unmatched.

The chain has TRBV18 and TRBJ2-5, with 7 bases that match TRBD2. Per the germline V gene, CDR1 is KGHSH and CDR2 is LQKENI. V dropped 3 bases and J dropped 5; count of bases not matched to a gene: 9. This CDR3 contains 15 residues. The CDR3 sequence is CASSPSGELMETQYF. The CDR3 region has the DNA TGTGCCAGCTCACCGAGCGGGGAGTTAATGGAGACCCAGTACTTC.

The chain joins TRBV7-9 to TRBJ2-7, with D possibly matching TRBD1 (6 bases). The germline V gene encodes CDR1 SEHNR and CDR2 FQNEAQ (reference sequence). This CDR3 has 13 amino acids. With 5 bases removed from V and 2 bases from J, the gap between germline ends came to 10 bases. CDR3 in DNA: TGTGCCAGCAGCCAGGGACAACCCTACGAGCAGTACTTC. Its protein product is CASSQGQPYEQYF.

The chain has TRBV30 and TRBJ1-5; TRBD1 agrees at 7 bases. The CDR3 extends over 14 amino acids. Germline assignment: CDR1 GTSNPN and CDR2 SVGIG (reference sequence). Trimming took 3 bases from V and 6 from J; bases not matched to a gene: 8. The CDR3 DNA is TGTGCCTGGAGCGCGACAGGGAGAGGTCAGCCCCAGCATTTT. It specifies CAWSATGRGQPQHF.

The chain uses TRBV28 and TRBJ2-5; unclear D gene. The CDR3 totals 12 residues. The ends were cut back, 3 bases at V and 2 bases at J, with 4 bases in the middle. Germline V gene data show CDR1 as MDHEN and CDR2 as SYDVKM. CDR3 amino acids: CASSLVQETQYF. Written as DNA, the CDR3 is TGTGCCAGCAGTTTGGTTCAAGAGACCCAGTACTTC.

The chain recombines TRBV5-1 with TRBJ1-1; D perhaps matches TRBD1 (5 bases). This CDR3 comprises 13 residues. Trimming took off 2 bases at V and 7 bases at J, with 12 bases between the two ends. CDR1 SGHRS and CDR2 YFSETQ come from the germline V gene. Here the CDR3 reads CASSFLQGGEAFF. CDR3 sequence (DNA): TGCGCCAGCAGCTTTCTGCAGGGTGGTGAAGCTTTCTTT.

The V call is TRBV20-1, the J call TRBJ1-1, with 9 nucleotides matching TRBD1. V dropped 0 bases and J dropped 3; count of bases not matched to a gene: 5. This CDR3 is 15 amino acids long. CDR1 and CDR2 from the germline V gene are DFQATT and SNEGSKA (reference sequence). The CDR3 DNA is TGCAGTGCTAGAGATGGGGGACAGGGTGACACTGAAGCTTTCTTT. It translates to CSARDGGQGDTEAFF.

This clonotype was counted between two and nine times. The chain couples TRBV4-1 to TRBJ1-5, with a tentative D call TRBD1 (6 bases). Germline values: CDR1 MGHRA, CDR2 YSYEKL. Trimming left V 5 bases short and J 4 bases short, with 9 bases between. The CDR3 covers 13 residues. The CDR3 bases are TGCGCCAGCAGCTCTCAGGGGAATCAGCCCCAGCATTTT. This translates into CASSSQGNQPQHF.

CDR3 DNA: TGTGCCAGCAGCTTAGCGCTGGGGGAACTCGAGCAGTACTTC. It is translated as CASSLALGELEQYF. The rearrangement uses TRBV7-9 and TRBJ2-7; either TRBD1 or TRBD2 may fit D (5 bases each). Trimming shortened V by 0 bases and J by 6 bases, and 12 bases separated the two germline ends. The CDR3 is made up of 14 amino acids. In germline, CDR1 is SEHNR, CDR2 FQNEAQ (reference sequence).

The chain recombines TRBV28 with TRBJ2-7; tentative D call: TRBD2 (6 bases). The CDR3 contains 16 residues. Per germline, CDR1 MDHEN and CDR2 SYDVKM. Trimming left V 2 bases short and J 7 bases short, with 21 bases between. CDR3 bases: TGTGCCAGCAGTTTAACGTCCGGGAGCCTTCGTGGAGAGCAGTACTTC. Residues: CASSLTSGSLRGEQYF.

The CDR3: CASMLRATSTDTQYF. CDR3 bases: TGTGCCAGCATGCTTAGGGCTACTAGCACAGATACGCAGTATTTT. This sequence joins TRBV7-3 and TRBJ2-3; D is ambiguous. This CDR3 is 15 amino acids long. The V gene's germline CDR1 is SGHTA and CDR2 FQGTGA. The V end lost 7 bases, the J end lost 0 bases, and 14 bases lay between the germline ends.

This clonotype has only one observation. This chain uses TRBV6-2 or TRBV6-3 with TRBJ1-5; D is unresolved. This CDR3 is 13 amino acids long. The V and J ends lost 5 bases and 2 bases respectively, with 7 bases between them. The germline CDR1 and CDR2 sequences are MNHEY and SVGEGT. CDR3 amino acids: CASSHSGNQPQHF. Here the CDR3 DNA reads TGTGCCAGCAGTCACAGCGGCAATCAGCCCCAGCATTTT.

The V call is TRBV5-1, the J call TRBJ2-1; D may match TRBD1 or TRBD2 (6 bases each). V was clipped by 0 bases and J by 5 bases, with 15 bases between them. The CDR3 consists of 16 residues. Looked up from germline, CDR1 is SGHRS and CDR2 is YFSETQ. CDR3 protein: CASSLAAPGAHNEQFF. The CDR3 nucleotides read TGCGCCAGCAGCTTGGCCGCCCCGGGGGCCCACAATGAGCAGTTCTTC.

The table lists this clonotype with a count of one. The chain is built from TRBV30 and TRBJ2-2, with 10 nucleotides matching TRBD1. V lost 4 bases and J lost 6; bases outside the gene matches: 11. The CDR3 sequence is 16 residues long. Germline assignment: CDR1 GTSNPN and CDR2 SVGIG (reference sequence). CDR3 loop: CAWTAAGQGWAGELFF. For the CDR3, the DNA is TGTGCCTGGACGGCCGCGGGACAGGGGTGGGCCGGGGAGCTGTTTTTT. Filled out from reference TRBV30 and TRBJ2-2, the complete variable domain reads SQTIHQWPATLVQPVGSPLSLECTVEGTSNPNLYWYRQAAGRGLQLLFYSVGIGQISSEVPQNLSASRPQDRQFILSSKKLLLSDSGFYLCAWTAAGQGWAGELFFGEGSRLTVL.

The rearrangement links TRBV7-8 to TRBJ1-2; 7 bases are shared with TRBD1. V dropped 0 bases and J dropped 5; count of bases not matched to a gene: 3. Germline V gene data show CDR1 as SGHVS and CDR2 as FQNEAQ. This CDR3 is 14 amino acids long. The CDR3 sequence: CASSLAGTEYGYTF. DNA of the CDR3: TGTGCCAGCAGCTTAGCGGGGACAGAGTATGGCTACACCTTC.

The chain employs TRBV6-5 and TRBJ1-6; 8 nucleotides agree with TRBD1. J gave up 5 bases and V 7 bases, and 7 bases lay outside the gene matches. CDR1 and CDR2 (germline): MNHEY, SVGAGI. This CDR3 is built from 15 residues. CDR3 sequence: CASTRTGLHNSPLHF. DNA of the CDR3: TGTGCCAGCACCCGGACAGGGCTGCATAATTCACCCCTCCACTTT.

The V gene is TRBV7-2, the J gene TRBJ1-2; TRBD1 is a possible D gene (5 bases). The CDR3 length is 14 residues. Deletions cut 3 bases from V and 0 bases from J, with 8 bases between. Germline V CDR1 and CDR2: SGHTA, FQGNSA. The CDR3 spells CASSFRDSNYGYTF. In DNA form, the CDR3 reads TGTGCCAGCAGCTTCCGGGACTCTAACTATGGCTACACCTTC.

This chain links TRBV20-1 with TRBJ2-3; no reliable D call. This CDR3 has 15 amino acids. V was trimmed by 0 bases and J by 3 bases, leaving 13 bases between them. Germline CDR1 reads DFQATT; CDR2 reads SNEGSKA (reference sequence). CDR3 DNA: TGCAGTGCTAGAGATTCCCTCCTGGGAACAGATACGCAGTATTTT. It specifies CSARDSLLGTDTQYF.

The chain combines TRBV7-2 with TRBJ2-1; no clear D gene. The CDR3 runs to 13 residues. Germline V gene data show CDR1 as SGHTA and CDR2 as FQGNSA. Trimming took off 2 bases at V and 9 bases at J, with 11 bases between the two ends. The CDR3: CASSLSLAFEQFF. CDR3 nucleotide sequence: TGTGCCAGCAGCTTAAGTTTGGCGTTTGAGCAGTTCTTC.

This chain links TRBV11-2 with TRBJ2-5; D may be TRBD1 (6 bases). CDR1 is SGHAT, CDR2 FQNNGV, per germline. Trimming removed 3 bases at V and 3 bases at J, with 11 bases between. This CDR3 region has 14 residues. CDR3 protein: CASSFGTPKETQYF. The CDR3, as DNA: TGTGCCAGCAGCTTCGGGACACCTAAAGAGACCCAGTACTTC.

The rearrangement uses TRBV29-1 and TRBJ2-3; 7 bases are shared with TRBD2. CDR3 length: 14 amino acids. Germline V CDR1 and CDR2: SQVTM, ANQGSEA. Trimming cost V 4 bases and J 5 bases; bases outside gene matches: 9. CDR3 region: CSVARTGGIDTQYF. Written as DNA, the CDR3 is TGCAGCGTTGCCCGAACGGGGGGAATAGATACGCAGTATTTT.

The chain's CDR3 is CASSQGLPGEKLFF. DNA for the CDR3: TGTGCCAGCAGTCAGGGGCTACCCGGGGAAAAACTGTTTTTT. The chain combines TRBV2 with TRBJ1-4; weak D call: TRBD1 (6 bases). The V and J ends lost 5 bases and 8 bases respectively, with 15 bases between them. From germline, CDR1 is SNHLY and CDR2 FYNNEI. This CDR3 is built from 14 residues.